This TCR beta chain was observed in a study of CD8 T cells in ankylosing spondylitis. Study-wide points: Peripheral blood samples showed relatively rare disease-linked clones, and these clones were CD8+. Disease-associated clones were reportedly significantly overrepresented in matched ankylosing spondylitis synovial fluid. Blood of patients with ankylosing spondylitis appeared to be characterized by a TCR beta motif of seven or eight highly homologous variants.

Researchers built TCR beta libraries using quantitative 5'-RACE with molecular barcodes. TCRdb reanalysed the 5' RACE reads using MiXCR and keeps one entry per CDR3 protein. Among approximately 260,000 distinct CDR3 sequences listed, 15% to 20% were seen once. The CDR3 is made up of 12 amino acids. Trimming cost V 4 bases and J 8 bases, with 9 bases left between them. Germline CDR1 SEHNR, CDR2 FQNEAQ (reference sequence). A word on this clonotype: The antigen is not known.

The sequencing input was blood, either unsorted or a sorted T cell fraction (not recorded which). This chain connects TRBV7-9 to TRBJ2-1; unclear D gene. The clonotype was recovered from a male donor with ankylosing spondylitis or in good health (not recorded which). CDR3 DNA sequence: TGTGCCAGCAGCTACTTCCCCGATGAGCAGTTCTTC. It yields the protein CASSYFPDEQFF.